This T cell receptor beta chain was found in a study of blood T cell repertoires in COVID-19. The CDR3 is made up of 16 amino acids. Germline V gene data show CDR1 as SGDLS and CDR2 as YYNGEE. V trimming: 3 bases; J trimming: 2 bases; junction bases outside the gene matches: 5. TCRdb's table, derived via immunoSEQ multiplex PCR, lists solely in-frame clones and lacks some. Of over 95,000 clones detected, approximately 81% appear once; the ten largest clones hold about 3.6%. This receptor was identified in a man in his forties with acute or convalescent COVID-19. The chain carries TRBV9 and TRBJ2-3; 11 nucleotides match TRBD2. Specimen: peripheral blood. The CDR3 nucleotides read TGTGCCAGCAGCGGGCGACTAGCGGGGATCACAGATACGCAGTATTTT. This translates into CASSGRLAGITDTQYF.